The rows below give T cell receptor beta chains drawn from one sample of a study of human T cells and chemical hapten exposure. MiXCR, applied by TCRdb to the RACE reads, yields one record per CDR3 protein. The data show under 45,000 distinct CDR3 sequences, 8% to 11% seen once. The sample here was whole blood, taken in connection with sensitization to the hapten diphenylcyclopropenone (DPC). The receptor set was obtained from a man aged 25-45 years with alopecia areata. Some clones in this sample may be carry-over from other donors' samples. CDR3s include the opening cysteine and the closing phenylalanine or tryptophan. Each record gives: D gene, V gene, CDR3 length, clone size, J gene, CDR3 protein, CDR3 DNA. A D gene is named only where the DNA matches it firmly. Clone size is given for some rows only: seen once, a few or many times, or a class if the clone is expanded.

>TRBD2|TRBV12-3/TRBV12-4|15|few|TRBJ2-1
CASRRLAGGYNEQFF
TGTGCCAGCAGGAGACTAGCGGGAGGGTACAATGAGCAGTTCTTC
>TRBD2|TRBV7-2|17|.|TRBJ2-3
CASSLAGGSTSTDTQYF
TGTGCCAGCAGCTTAGCTGGCGGGAGCACTAGCACAGATACGCAGTATTTT
>.|TRBV6-5|15|.|TRBJ1-2
CASTTDGDPSYGYTF
TGTGCCAGCACCACCGACGGGGACCCTTCCTATGGCTACACCTTC
>.|TRBV20-1|15|.|TRBJ2-4
CSARDASIAKNIQYF
TGCAGTGCTAGAGATGCTAGCATAGCCAAAAACATTCAGTACTTC
>TRBD2|TRBV7-6|18|many|TRBJ2-2
CASSLRPTSGAQTGELFF
TGTGCCAGCAGCTTAAGGCCCACTAGCGGGGCTCAAACCGGGGAGCTGTTTTTT
>.|TRBV7-7|15|.|TRBJ2-5
CASSLRAQARETQYF
TGTGCCAGCAGCTTACGAGCCCAGGCGCGGGAGACCCAGTACTTC
>.|TRBV5-5|14|few|TRBJ1-1
CASSFRAPNTEAFF
TGTGCCAGCAGCTTTCGGGCCCCGAACACTGAAGCTTTCTTT
>TRBD1|TRBV20-1|14|many|TRBJ1-5
CSARVGQGLRPQHF
TGCAGTGCTAGAGTTGGACAGGGCCTAAGGCCCCAGCATTTT
>TRBD2|TRBV7-8|16|few|TRBJ2-5
CASSLRLAGNRETQYF
TGTGCCAGCAGCCTAAGACTAGCGGGGAATCGGGAGACCCAGTACTTC
>TRBD1|TRBV29-1|12|once|TRBJ2-3
CSVEQGVNTQYF
TGCAGCGTTGAACAGGGGGTAAATACGCAGTATTTT
>.|TRBV12-3/TRBV12-4|12|few|TRBJ2-3
CASKPGTDTQYF
TGTGCCAGCAAGCCGGGGACAGATACGCAGTATTTT
>.|TRBV18|15|many|TRBJ1-6
CASSPLGPDMSPLHF
TGTGCCAGCTCACCACTGGGGCCCGATATGTCACCCCTCCACTTT